This paragraph covers one T cell receptor beta chain sequence. Its cognate antigen is unknown. The sample belongs to a study of Ad26.COV2.S vaccination and SARS-CoV-2 variants. Across the whole study: In the study, Ad26.COV2.S was injected intramuscularly once, or twice 56 days apart. Findings and limits, study-wide: The TCR breadth and depth analyses may have produced an underestimate of total T cell responses. Vaccinated individuals (as opposed to placebo recipients) had higher spike-specific TCR breadth.

Sequencing was performed with immunoSEQ multiplex PCR; in TCRdb, only in-frame clones are kept and a portion is missing. The sample has hundreds of thousands of clones, 89% seen once; the top ten hold approximately 1.5%. With 1 base removed from V and 4 bases from J, the gap between germline ends came to 4 bases. Germline CDR1 is LNHNV and CDR2 is YYDKDF (reference sequence). The CDR3 has 12 amino acids. Treatment: 15 to 20 received Ad26.COV2.S at low or high dose, single or two shots; about 5 received placebo; per-sample allocation not given. Collection of the samples took place on day 63 after the first injection of vaccine or placebo.

This clonotype was sampled from a person between 18 and 65 years old who received the Ad26.COV2.S COVID-19 vaccine or a placebo. Sequencing was performed on peripheral blood, taken in a trial of Ad26.COV2.S vaccine versus placebo. V is TRBV15 and J is TRBJ2-5; D is unclear. The CDR3 protein is CATSRGGETQYF. Here the CDR3 DNA reads TGTGCCACCAGCAGAGGAGGAGAGACCCAGTACTTC.